The present T cell receptor (beta chain) was sequenced within a study of blood T cell repertoires in COVID-19. About the research overall: Acute and convalescent COVID-19 specimens originated in the United States, Italy and Spain. PBMCs, B-cell-depleted T cells, or T cells provided the cDNA or gDNA that made up the material.

Recruits, aged about 18 to 89 years, lived in approximately 26 US areas. Participants were placed into cohorts based on the clinical history they reported. CDR3 length: 17 amino acids. V dropped 8 bases and J dropped 4 bases, with 26 bases sitting between them. The germline gives CDR1 LNHDA, CDR2 SQIVND (reference sequence). Assay: immunoSEQ multiplex PCR; the TCRdb copy retains only in-frame clones and omits some. There are around 450,000 clones in the sample; about 92% occur only once, and about 0.63% lies in the top ten. The chain links TRBV19 to TRBJ1-1, with a possible D match to TRBD1 (6 bases). The TCR was taken from a man younger than 35 who had recovered from COVID-19. Sequencing input: PBMCs or T cells enriched from blood (not recorded which). The CDR3 sequence: CASCVPPSGGLCTEAFF. CDR3 nucleotides: TGTGCCAGTTGTGTACCCCCATCCGGGGGGCTTTGCACTGAAGCTTTCTTT.